Listed below are T cell receptor beta chains from one sample, sequenced in a study of T cell responses to AZD1222 COVID-19 vaccine. Produced via immunoSEQ multiplex PCR; TCRdb's table is partial and in-frame only. The sample consists of over 150,000 clones, roughly 94% of them appearing once. The sample here was peripheral blood, taken 28 days after the second AZD1222 dose. Receptor source: an adult who received the AZD1222 COVID-19 vaccine. The CDR3 runs from the conserved cysteine through the conserved F or W.

cdr3_length	j_call	v_call	cdr3_aa
18	TRBJ2-1	TRBV7-9	CASSLPGSSGRALNEQFF
17	TRBJ1-6	TRBV4-1	CASSAPFRDRNNSPLHF
13	TRBJ2-5	TRBV12-3/TRBV12-4	CATRQGALETQYF
15	TRBJ2-1	TRBV5-1	CASSQLAGGPKEQFF
15	TRBJ1-4	TRBV9	CASSARQGLDEKLFF
15	TRBJ2-3	TRBV5-1	CASSWTGTGTDTQYF
13	TRBJ1-1	TRBV19	CASSGRQNTEAFF
17	TRBJ2-7	TRBV5-5	CASRKDPTGKTPYEQYF
14	TRBJ1-1	TRBV11-3	CASLDGFMNTEAFF
12	TRBJ1-2	TRBV12-3/TRBV12-4	CASSLAGDGYTF
16	TRBJ2-5	TRBV7-3	CASSITGLAGAETQYF
16	TRBJ2-3	TRBV7-3	CASSLLGGRMTDTQYF
16	TRBJ2-1	TRBV19	CASSITGRATYNEQFF
13	TRBJ1-1	TRBV6-5	CASRDMGGAEAFF
13	TRBJ1-6	TRBV27	CASSLRERSPLHF
16	TRBJ1-2	TRBV27	CASSPGRGVGNYGYTF
15	TRBJ2-7	TRBV9	CASSVIGGPDYEQYF
13	TRBJ2-1	TRBV7-3	CASSWTPGHEQFF
14	TRBJ1-5	TRBV9	CASSVAGGNQPQHF
15	TRBJ1-6	TRBV12-1	CASSFVGEIPSPLHF
14	TRBJ2-3	TRBV14	CASSLGQFTDTQYF
14	TRBJ1-5	TRBV7-2	CASSLRGERQPQHF
15	TRBJ1-6	TRBV27	CASRYYGTANSPLHF
14	TRBJ1-3	TRBV19	CASSIPGMGNTIYF
11	TRBJ2-3	TRBV10-2	CASSDQDTQYF
12	TRBJ1-5	TRBV29-1	CSVSGVNQPQHF
13	TRBJ2-4	TRBV12-3/TRBV12-4	CASSLDGKNIQYF
15	TRBJ2-1	TRBV3-1/TRBV3-2	CASSSQLAGAGEQFF
14	TRBJ1-1	TRBV5-4	CASSLGVFDTEAFF
15	TRBJ2-7	TRBV18	CASSPPVTTGYEQYF
14	TRBJ1-3	TRBV18	CASSPSNSGNTIYF
17	TRBJ2-5	TRBV19	CASSIGPGTGNQETQYF
14	TRBJ2-5	TRBV6-2/TRBV6-3	CASSPTGWGETQYF
17	TRBJ2-1	TRBV3-1/TRBV3-2	CASSPRLAGDVYNEQFF
14	TRBJ2-4	TRBV5-1	CASRLGETKNIQYF
16	TRBJ2-2	TRBV7-2	CASSLVGGKNTGELFF
11	TRBJ2-5	TRBV6-2/TRBV6-3	CASSYIGTQYF
13	TRBJ1-1	TRBV30	CAWSVLGMAEAFF
14	TRBJ2-7	TRBV11-3	CASSPSVPQREQYF
15	TRBJ2-7	TRBV4-3	CASSQERTGLYEQYF
16	TRBJ1-3	TRBV6-5	CASSLRGGYSGNTIYF
18	TRBJ2-5	TRBV2	CASSEVAGGAGRQETQYF
16	TRBJ2-1	TRBV4-2	CASSQEGLAGNNEQFF
11	TRBJ1-2	TRBV29-1	CSVPDSKGYTF
16	TRBJ2-5	TRBV19	CASSIGTSGGQETQYF
20	TRBJ2-1	TRBV4-3	CASSQEPSPLQRSSYNEQFF
15	TRBJ2-7	TRBV19	CASSIAAGNSYEQYF
15	TRBJ2-7	TRBV7-3	CASSLFPLPSYEQYF
18	TRBJ1-2	TRBV4-3	CASSQDYTLEDSNYGYTF
13	TRBJ2-7	TRBV19	CASGPGHNYEQYF
11	TRBJ2-1	TRBV28	CASSTTIEQFF
14	TRBJ1-2	TRBV25-1	CASSEYNVNYGYTF
14	TRBJ2-3	TRBV13	CASSRTSGGDTQYF
13	TRBJ1-1	TRBV28	CASRAGGGTEAFF
13	TRBJ2-7	TRBV19	CASTGAFSYEQYF
15	TRBJ2-2	TRBV7-3	CASSLAGLSNGELFF
18	TRBJ1-5	TRBV7-8	CASSLEGQGGNGNQPQHF